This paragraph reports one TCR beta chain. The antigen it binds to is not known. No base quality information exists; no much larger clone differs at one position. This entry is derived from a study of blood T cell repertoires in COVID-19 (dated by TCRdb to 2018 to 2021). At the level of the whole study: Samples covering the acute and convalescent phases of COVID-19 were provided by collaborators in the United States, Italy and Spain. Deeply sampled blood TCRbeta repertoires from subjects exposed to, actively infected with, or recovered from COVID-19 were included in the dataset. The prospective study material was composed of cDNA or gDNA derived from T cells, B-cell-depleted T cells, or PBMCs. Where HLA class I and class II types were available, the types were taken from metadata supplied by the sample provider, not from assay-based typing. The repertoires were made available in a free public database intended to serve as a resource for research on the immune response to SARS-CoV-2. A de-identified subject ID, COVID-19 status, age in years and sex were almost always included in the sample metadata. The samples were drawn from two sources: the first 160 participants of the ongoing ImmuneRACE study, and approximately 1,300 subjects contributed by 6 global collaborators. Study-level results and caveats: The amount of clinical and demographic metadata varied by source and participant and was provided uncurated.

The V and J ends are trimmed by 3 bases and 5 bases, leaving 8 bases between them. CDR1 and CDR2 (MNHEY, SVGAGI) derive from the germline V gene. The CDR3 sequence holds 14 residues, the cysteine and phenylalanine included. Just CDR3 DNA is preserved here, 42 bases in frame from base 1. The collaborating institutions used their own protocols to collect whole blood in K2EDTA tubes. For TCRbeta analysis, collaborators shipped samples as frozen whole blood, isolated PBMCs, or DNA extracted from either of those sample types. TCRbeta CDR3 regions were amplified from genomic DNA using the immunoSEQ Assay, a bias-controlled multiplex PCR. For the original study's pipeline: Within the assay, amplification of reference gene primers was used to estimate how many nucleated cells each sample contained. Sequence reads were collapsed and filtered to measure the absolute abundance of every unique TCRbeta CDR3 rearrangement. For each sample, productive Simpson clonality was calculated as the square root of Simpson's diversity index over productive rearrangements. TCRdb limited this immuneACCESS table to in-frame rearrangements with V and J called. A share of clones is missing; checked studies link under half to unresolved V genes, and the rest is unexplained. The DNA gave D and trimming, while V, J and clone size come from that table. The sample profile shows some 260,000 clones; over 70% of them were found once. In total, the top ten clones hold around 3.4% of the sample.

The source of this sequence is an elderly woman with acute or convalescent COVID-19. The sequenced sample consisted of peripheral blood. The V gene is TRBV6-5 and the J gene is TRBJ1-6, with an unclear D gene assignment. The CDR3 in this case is CASSYWQDNSPLHF. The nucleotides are TGTGCCAGCAGTTATTGGCAGGATAATTCACCCCTCCACTTT.